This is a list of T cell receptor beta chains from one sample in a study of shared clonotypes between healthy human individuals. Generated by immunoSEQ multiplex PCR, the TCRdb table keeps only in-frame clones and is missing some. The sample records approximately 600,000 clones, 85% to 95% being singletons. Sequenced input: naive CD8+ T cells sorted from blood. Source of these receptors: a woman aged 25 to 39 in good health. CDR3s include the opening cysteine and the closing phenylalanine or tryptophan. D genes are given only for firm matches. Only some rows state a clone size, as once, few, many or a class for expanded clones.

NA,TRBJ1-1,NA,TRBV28,TGTGCCAGCAGTTTATGGCAGGGCAGTTTAGGTGAAGCTTTCTTT,CASSLWQGSLGEAFF
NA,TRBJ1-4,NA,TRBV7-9,TGTGCCAGCAGCTTAGCAGGAACAACTAATGAAAAACTGTTTTTT,CASSLAGTTNEKLFF
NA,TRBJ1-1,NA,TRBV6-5,TGTGCCAGCAACTCGGGACGGGCGAACACTGAAGCTTTCTTT,CASNSGRANTEAFF
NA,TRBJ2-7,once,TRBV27,TGTGCCAGCAGTTTAATCAGACACTACGAGCAGTACTTC,CASSLIRHYEQYF
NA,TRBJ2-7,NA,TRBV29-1,TGCAGCGCCGTAATCCGGACCTACTCTATCGAGCAGTACTTC,CSAVIRTYSIEQYF
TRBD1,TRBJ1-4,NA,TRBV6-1,TGCGCCAGCAGTGAGGGCAGACCAAACGACAGGGAGTTTTTT,CASSEGRPNDREFF
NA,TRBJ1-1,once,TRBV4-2,TGTGCCAGCAGCCAAGGGACAGCAATGTTCATGAACACTGAAGCTTTCTTT,CASSQGTAMFMNTEAFF
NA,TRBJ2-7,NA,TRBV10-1,TGCGCCAGCAGTCCCCTATATTCCTACGAGCAGTACTTC,CASSPLYSYEQYF
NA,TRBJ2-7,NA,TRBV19,TGTGCCAGTAGTATAACTTTCTCCTACGAGCAGTACTTC,CASSITFSYEQYF
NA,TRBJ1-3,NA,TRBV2,TGTGCCAGCAGTGATCAGGGGCCGCTAGTCTCTGGAAACACCATATATTTT,CASSDQGPLVSGNTIYF
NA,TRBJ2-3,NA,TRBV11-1,TGTGCCAGCAGCCCTATAGCGTTCACAGATACGCAGTATTTT,CASSPIAFTDTQYF
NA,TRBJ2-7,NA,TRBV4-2,TGTGCCAGCAGCCAAGAAAAGGGGAGCTACGAGCAGTACTTC,CASSQEKGSYEQYF
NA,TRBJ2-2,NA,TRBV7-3,TGTGCCAGCGGGCGGTCCACCGGGGAGCTGTTTTTT,CASGRSTGELFF
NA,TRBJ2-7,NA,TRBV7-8,TGTGCCAGCAGCTTAGTTGGGTTCCGGGCGACCCTAACCCCCTACGAGCAGTACTTC,CASSLVGFRATLTPYEQYF
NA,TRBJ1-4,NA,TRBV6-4,TGTGCCAGCAGTGCATCATCAACTAATGAAAAACTGTTTTTT,CASSASSTNEKLFF
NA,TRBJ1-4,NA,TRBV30,TGTGCCTGGAGGGCGCCGAATTATAATGAAAAACTGTTTTTT,CAWRAPNYNEKLFF
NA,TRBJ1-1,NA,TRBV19,TGTGCCAGTAGTATCTCACCAACTTTGAACACTGAAGCTTTCTTT,CASSISPTLNTEAFF
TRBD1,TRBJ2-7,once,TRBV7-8,TGTGCCAGCAGCTTAGTTCAGGGGGCCCGAAACGAGCAGTACTTC,CASSLVQGARNEQYF
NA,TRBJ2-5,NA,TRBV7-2,TGTGCCAGCAGCTTAGAAGGTCCGGTTATGGTGGGGAAGACCCAGTACTTC,CASSLEGPVMVGKTQYF
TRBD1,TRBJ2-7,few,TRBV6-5,TGTGCCAGCAGTTACTCCGGGACAGGGAGTTACGAGCAGTACTTC,CASSYSGTGSYEQYF
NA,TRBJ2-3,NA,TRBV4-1,TGCGCCAGCAGCCGGACTCCAGATACGCAGTATTTT,CASSRTPDTQYF
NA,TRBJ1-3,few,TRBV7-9,TGTGCCAGCAGCTTAGCTGGAAACACCATATATTTT,CASSLAGNTIYF
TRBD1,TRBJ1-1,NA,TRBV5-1,TGCGCCAGCACCTGGACAGGTTTGAACACTGAAGCTTTCTTT,CASTWTGLNTEAFF